This T cell receptor (beta chain) derives from a study of radiation and T cells in renal cell carcinoma. Broader study findings: Without pretreatment biopsies, baseline tumor clonotype presence was undetermined.

Time point reported: baseline pretreatment blood. Specified treatment: 15 Gy SBRT to primary tumor, nephrectomy 4 weeks later. Using immunoSEQ multiplex PCR, the repertoire was profiled, and TCRdb retains in-frame clones only, with some absent. Of about 22,000 clones in the sample, approximately 80% were seen once. Remarks on this clone: What it binds is not known.

Material: blood, obtained from a patient whose treatment included radiotherapy and nephrectomy. The TCR sequence derives from a man aged 60 to 75 with renal cell carcinoma.

The CDR3: CASSERGQGVWREQFF. CDR3 sequence (DNA): TGTGCCAGCAGTGAAAGGGGACAGGGGGTTTGGCGTGAGCAGTTCTTC. The V call is TRBV6-1, the J call TRBJ2-1, with TRBD1 identical over 11 bases. The CDR3 spans 16 residues. V lost 2 bases, J lost 9 bases, and 9 bases stayed unmatched. Germline assignment: CDR1 MNHNS and CDR2 SASEGT.